This TCR beta chain was observed in a study of STAT5B mutations in CD4+ large granular lymphocyte leukemia. The CDR3 contains 14 residues. V lost 2 bases to trimming and J lost 11 bases, with 16 bases between them. The germline V gene has CDR1 SGHAT and CDR2 FQNNGV. Whole-study results and caveats: Higher CD4+ than CD8+ T-LGLL clonality might reflect small sample size. Roughly a quarter of private leukemic clonotypes occurred rarely in other patients' non-leukemic repertoires.

Clones were read by immunoSEQ multiplex PCR, and TCRdb kept only the in-frame ones, dropping some. The table records around 23,000 clones, around 76% of them present only once. As to this clone: Its specificity is not known.

The specimen was CD4+ T cells from blood buffy coats. The chain carries TRBV11-2 and TRBJ2-1; D may be TRBD1 or TRBD2 (5 bases each). The origin of this receptor is a human donor in good health. The CDR3 spells CASSLTGTQVQQFF. The CDR3 nucleotides read TGTGCCAGCAGCTTAACTGGGACCCAGGTGCAGCAGTTCTTC.